The 26 T cell receptor beta chains in this list originate from one sample, sequenced in a study of cytomegalovirus exposure and HLA in healthy donors. Primers: 60 Vbeta forward and 13 Jbeta reverse. Method: immunoSEQ multiplex PCR; TCRdb's copy keeps in-frame clones and lacks some. The sample includes hundreds of thousands of clones, around 65% seen only once; the top ten take over 2%. The specimen was PBMCs. Receptors originate from a female donor in good health and CMV-seronegative.

J is TRBJ2-3 and V is TRBV19; 9 bases fit TRBD1. Germline loops: CDR1 LNHDA, CDR2 SQIVND (reference sequence). The CDR3 is 15 residues long. The trim removed 1 base at V and 3 bases at J, leaving 2 bases unmatched. The CDR3 DNA reads TGTGCCAGTAGTATAGGGACAGGGGTAACAGATACGCAGTATTTT. Translation gives CASSIGTGVTDTQYF.

The chain couples TRBV2 to TRBJ1-2; D gene ambiguous. CDR1 and CDR2 from the germline V gene are SNHLY and FYNNEI. The CDR3 extends over 12 amino acids. V was shortened by 5 bases and J by 8 bases, with 12 bases between the two germline ends. The CDR3 sequence: CASSKDGGGYTF. The CDR3 nucleotides read TGTGCCAGCAGTAAGGACGGCGGGGGCTACACCTTC.

This clone has just one count. This chain links TRBV2 with TRBJ1-2; 7 nucleotides align to TRBD1. Trimming at V came to 7 bases and at J to 5 bases, leaving 13 bases not matched to a gene. The CDR3 consists of 15 residues. Germline lookup yields CDR1 SNHLY and CDR2 FYNNEI. In nucleotides, the CDR3 is TGTGCCAGCAAGGAGACAGGGTATTCCCCGTATGGCTACACCTTC. It translates to CASKETGYSPYGYTF.

The chain has TRBV9 and TRBJ2-1; possibly TRBD1 for D (6 bases). The CDR3 has 13 residues. V was cut by 3 bases and J by 10 bases, with 14 bases left in between. Germline CDR1 is SGDLS and CDR2 is YYNGEE. The CDR3 sequence: CASSGTDENEQFF. CDR3 coding DNA: TGTGCCAGCAGCGGGACAGACGAGAACGAGCAGTTCTTC.

This chain connects TRBV29-1 to TRBJ2-5, with a weak D call TRBD1 (5 bases). The J call is doubtful: the DNA matches TRBJ2-7 better. CDR3 size: 12 residues. In germline, CDR1 is SQVTM, CDR2 ANQGSEA. The CDR3, as DNA: TGCAGCGTTGAACCTCAGGGCGACGAGCAGTACTTC. Translating it yields CSVEPQGDEQYF.

This clone was counted once. V and J are TRBV6-5 and TRBJ1-2; the D is unclear. The CDR3 sequence is 13 residues long. Per germline, CDR1 MNHEY and CDR2 SVGAGI. The V end was cut by 5 bases, the J end by 2 bases, with 9 bases between. Here the CDR3 reads CASSTTGNYGYTF. CDR3 nucleotide sequence: TGTGCCAGCAGTACGACGGGGAACTATGGCTACACCTTC.

The chain's CDR3 is CASSLGSSSYNEQFF. The CDR3, as DNA: TGTGCCAGCAGCTTAGGTTCTAGCTCCTACAATGAGCAGTTCTTC. The J gene is TRBJ2-1, the V gene TRBV7-9; no definite D call. The germline V gene has CDR1 SEHNR and CDR2 FQNEAQ (reference sequence). This CDR3 spans 15 amino acids. The germline V and J ends were trimmed by 1 base and 0 bases, with 7 bases remaining between them.

This rearrangement joins TRBV5-6 to TRBJ2-3, with 10 nucleotides matching TRBD1. Trimming at V came to 4 bases and at J to 8 bases, leaving 13 bases not matched to a gene. The CDR3 contains 16 residues. The germline CDR1 and CDR2 sequences are SGHDT and YYEEEE. CDR3 amino acids: CASSDPGTGAGGTQYF. The DNA for the CDR3 is TGTGCCAGCAGCGACCCGGGGACAGGGGCCGGGGGTACGCAGTATTTT.

The chain employs TRBV6-1 and TRBJ1-5; possibly TRBD1 for D (5 bases). V dropped 4 bases and J dropped 6 bases, with 10 bases sitting between them. The germline CDR1 and CDR2 sequences are MNHNS and SASEGT. The CDR3 spans 13 residues. CDR3 loop: CASSVQGGQPQHF. The CDR3 DNA reads TGTGCCAGCAGTGTGCAGGGCGGTCAGCCCCAGCATTTT.

The chain uses TRBV5-6 and TRBJ2-7; 13 bases line up with TRBD2. There are 15 residues in the CDR3. Trimming removed 4 bases from V and 5 bases from J; junction bases left unmatched: 6. Germline values: CDR1 SGHDT, CDR2 YYEEEE. This CDR3 is CASSRTSGSPNEQYF. The CDR3 nucleotides read TGTGCCAGCAGCCGGACTAGCGGGAGCCCAAACGAGCAGTACTTC.

This clone is a singleton in its sample. The rearrangement links TRBV9 to TRBJ2-4, with 11 positions matching TRBD1. Per germline, CDR1 SGDLS and CDR2 YYNGEE. Germline trimming cut 7 bases from V and 13 bases from J; bases unmatched to any gene: 1. This CDR3 has 10 amino acids. DNA for the CDR3: TGTGCCAGCGGGGACAGGGGGCAGTACTTC. Amino acid sequence: CASGDRGQYF.

The genes are TRBV10-3 and TRBJ2-1; possible D gene TRBD1, 5 bases. Trimming pared 3 bases from V and 0 bases from J, leaving 12 bases between. The CDR3 loop spans 16 amino acids. Germline V gene lookup returns CDR1 ENHRY and CDR2 SYGVKD. CDR3 bases: TGTGCCATCAGTGATGGGGCCCTGAGCTCCTACAATGAGCAGTTCTTC. Residues: CAISDGALSSYNEQFF.

The V call is TRBV7-6, the J call TRBJ2-5; D is ambiguous. Germline-derived CDR1 and CDR2 are SGHVS and FNYEAQ. CDR3 length: 14 residues. Trimming removed 3 bases from V and 3 bases from J, with 11 bases in between. The CDR3 DNA follows: TGTGCCAGCAGCTTGGAGCGATGGAAAGAGACCCAGTACTTC. Translating it yields CASSLERWKETQYF. Supplemented by reference TRBV7-6 and TRBJ2-5, the full variable domain reads GAGVSQSPRYKVTKRGQDVALRCDPISGHVSLYWYRQALGQGPEFLTYFNYEAQQDKSGLPNDRFSAERPEGSISTLTIQRTEQRDSAMYRCASSLERWKETQYFGPGTRLLVL.

J is TRBJ1-2 and V is TRBV5-1, with a weak D call TRBD1 (5 bases). Trimming removed 4 bases at V and 5 bases at J, with 18 bases between. In germline, CDR1 is SGHRS, CDR2 YFSETQ. The CDR3 sequence is 15 residues long. CDR3 sequence: CASSLLGGEYYGYTF. The CDR3 DNA sequence: TGCGCCAGCAGCCTGTTAGGAGGGGAGTATTATGGCTACACCTTC. Combining the CDR3 with reference TRBV5-1 and TRBJ1-2 gives the whole variable domain KAGVTQTPRYLIKTRGQQVTLSCSPISGHRSVSWYQQTPGQGLQFLFEYFSETQRNKGNFPGRFSGRQFSNSRSEMNVSTLELGDSALYLCASSLLGGEYYGYTFGSGTRLTVV.

The chain combines TRBV2 with TRBJ2-7; tentatively, D is TRBD2 (6 bases). The CDR3 loop spans 13 amino acids. Looked up from germline, CDR1 is SNHLY and CDR2 is FYNNEI. V was clipped by 6 bases and J by 7 bases, with 16 bases between them. In nucleotides, the CDR3 is TGTGCCAGCAGCAGGGATGTGGGGGGTGAGCAGTACTTC. Translating gives CASSRDVGGEQYF.

This chain joins TRBV5-1 and TRBJ2-1; D not resolved. The CDR3 has 15 residues. Between the trimmed V and J ends, which lost 6 bases and 5 bases, there was a span of 18 bases. The germline CDR1 and CDR2 sequences are SGHRS and YFSETQ. CDR3 protein: CASKPSAGWDNEQFF. In nucleotides, the CDR3 is TGCGCCAGCAAGCCCTCGGCAGGCTGGGACAATGAGCAGTTCTTC. The variable domain in full, with the rest retrieved from reference TRBV5-1 and TRBJ2-1, is KAGVTQTPRYLIKTRGQQVTLSCSPISGHRSVSWYQQTPGQGLQFLFEYFSETQRNKGNFPGRFSGRQFSNSRSEMNVSTLELGDSALYLCASKPSAGWDNEQFFGPGTRLTVL.

The chain employs TRBV5-1 and TRBJ1-6; D is perhaps TRBD1 (5 bases). This CDR3 is built from 14 residues. V lost 0 bases and J lost 9, with 10 bases in between. Germline V gene data show CDR1 as SGHRS and CDR2 as YFSETQ. The CDR3 DNA is TGCGCCAGCAGCTTGGAGACCGGGGGTTCACCCCTCCACTTT. Protein: CASSLETGGSPLHF.

The rearrangement links TRBV6-6 to TRBJ2-2; D gene uncertain. With 0 bases removed from V and 0 bases from J, the gap between germline ends came to 8 bases. Germline assignment: CDR1 MNHNY and CDR2 SVGAGI (reference sequence). The CDR3 runs 16 residues. The CDR3 nucleotides read TGTGCCAGCAGTTACTCGCTCGAGGCGAACACCGGGGAGCTGTTTTTT. As protein: CASSYSLEANTGELFF.

J is TRBJ2-1 and V is TRBV30, with D possibly TRBD1 on 6 matching bases. The CDR3 consists of 13 residues. The ends were cut back, 5 bases at V and 4 bases at J, with 12 bases in the middle. Germline values: CDR1 GTSNPN, CDR2 SVGIG (reference sequence). The DNA for the CDR3 is TGTGCCTGGGGCAGGGGCCAATACAATGAGCAGTTCTTC. It encodes CAWGRGQYNEQFF. The full variable domain, with the rest looked up from reference TRBV30 and TRBJ2-1, is SQTIHQWPATLVQPVGSPLSLECTVEGTSNPNLYWYRQAAGRGLQLLFYSVGIGQISSEVPQNLSASRPQDRQFILSSKKLLLSDSGFYLCAWGRGQYNEQFFGPGTRLTVL.

Concerning this clone: Within the sample, other DNA sequences also encode this same CDR3. V is TRBV19 and J is TRBJ1-1, with D hard to call. V lost 0 bases and J 3 bases, leaving 5 bases between the germline ends. This CDR3 has 13 amino acids. From germline, CDR1 is LNHDA and CDR2 SQIVND (reference sequence). Here the CDR3 DNA reads TGTGCCAGTAGTATAGATAGTGACACTGAAGCTTTCTTT. Protein product: CASSIDSDTEAFF.

The chain is built from TRBV14 and TRBJ2-1; TRBD2 matches 14 bases. This CDR3 comprises 16 residues. Germline V lookup: CDR1 SGHDN, CDR2 FVKESK. Trimming at V came to 4 bases and at J to 12 bases, leaving 11 bases not matched to a gene. CDR3 region: CASSLGTSGRMIRQFF. CDR3 nucleotides: TGTGCCAGCAGCCTCGGGACTAGCGGGAGAATGATTAGGCAGTTCTTC.

This clone was observed a handful of times. The chain employs TRBV28 and TRBJ1-4; 10 nucleotides agree with TRBD1. There are 13 residues in the CDR3. Germline CDR1 MDHEN, CDR2 SYDVKM. V shed 8 bases, J shed 8 bases, and the junction held 5 bases outside the gene matches. The CDR3 sequence: CASLGQGREKLFF. The CDR3 coding sequence is TGTGCCAGCCTGGGACAGGGGAGGGAAAAACTGTTTTTT.

The chain is built from TRBV19 and TRBJ2-1, with D uncertain. This CDR3 spans 14 amino acids. The germline CDR1 and CDR2 sequences are LNHDA and SQIVND (reference sequence). Deletions cut 2 bases from V and 6 bases from J, with 11 bases between. In nucleotides, the CDR3 is TGTGCCAGTAGTATAATCGGAGACTTCAATGAGCAGTTCTTC. This codes for CASSIIGDFNEQFF. Variable domain in full (rest from reference TRBV19 and TRBJ2-1): DGGITQSPKYLFRKEGQNVTLSCEQNLNHDAMYWYRQDPGQGLRLIYYSQIVNDFQKGDIAEGYSVSREKKESFPLTVTSAQKNPTAFYLCASSIIGDFNEQFFGPGTRLTVL.

In its sample, this clone was seen once. This chain links TRBV4-2 with TRBJ2-3; 13 positions match TRBD2. CDR1 LGHNA and CDR2 YNFKEQ come from the germline V gene. The J segment lost 5 bases and the V segment lost 2 bases, leaving 7 bases of the junction unmatched. CDR3 size: 17 residues. The CDR3 protein is CASSQSGLAGEGDTQYF. DNA for the CDR3: TGTGCCAGCAGCCAATCCGGACTAGCGGGAGAGGGAGATACGCAGTATTTT.

The chain recombines TRBV14 with TRBJ2-4, with no clear D. V was trimmed by 5 bases and J by 7 bases, leaving 9 bases between them. CDR1 is SGHDN, CDR2 FVKESK, per germline. The length of the CDR3 is 12 residues. CDR3 protein: CASSLTRNIQYF. The CDR3 DNA reads as TGTGCCAGCAGCTTAACGAGGAACATTCAGTACTTC.

The V and J genes are TRBV29-1 and TRBJ2-5; D might be TRBD1 (6 bases). Trimming removed 3 bases at V and 5 bases at J, with 10 bases between. The CDR3 runs to 12 residues. Per the germline V gene, CDR1 is SQVTM and CDR2 is ANQGSEA. In DNA form, the CDR3 reads TGCAGCGTTGAGCAGGGGAGTGAGACCCAGTACTTC. This codes for CSVEQGSETQYF.